This T cell receptor (beta chain) was sequenced in a study of blood T cell repertoires in COVID-19. Across the study: Samples came from the United States, Italy and Spain, spanning acute and convalescent COVID-19. In each case, the material was cDNA or gDNA derived from T cells, B-cell-depleted T cells, or PBMCs.

As handled by the study authors: How many nucleated cells were present was estimated from reference gene primer amplification. Measured with immunoSEQ multiplex PCR; TCRdb has only the in-frame clones, and not every one. That table furnishes V, J and clone size, whereas the DNA furnished D and trimming. In the table there are some 96,000 clones, around four fifths of which are singletons. CDR3 size: 13 residues. Trimming at V came to 5 bases and at J to 6 bases, leaving 6 bases not matched to a gene. Germline V gives CDR1 LNHDA, CDR2 SQIVND (reference sequence). This chain uses TRBV19 with TRBJ2-7; 8 nucleotides line up with TRBD1. The sequence was collected from a man aged 50-60 years with active or convalescent COVID-19. Sequencing was done on a sample of peripheral blood. The CDR3 loop is CASSSGQVPEQYF. CDR3 sequence (DNA): TGTGCCAGTAGTTCGGGACAGGTTCCCGAGCAGTACTTC.